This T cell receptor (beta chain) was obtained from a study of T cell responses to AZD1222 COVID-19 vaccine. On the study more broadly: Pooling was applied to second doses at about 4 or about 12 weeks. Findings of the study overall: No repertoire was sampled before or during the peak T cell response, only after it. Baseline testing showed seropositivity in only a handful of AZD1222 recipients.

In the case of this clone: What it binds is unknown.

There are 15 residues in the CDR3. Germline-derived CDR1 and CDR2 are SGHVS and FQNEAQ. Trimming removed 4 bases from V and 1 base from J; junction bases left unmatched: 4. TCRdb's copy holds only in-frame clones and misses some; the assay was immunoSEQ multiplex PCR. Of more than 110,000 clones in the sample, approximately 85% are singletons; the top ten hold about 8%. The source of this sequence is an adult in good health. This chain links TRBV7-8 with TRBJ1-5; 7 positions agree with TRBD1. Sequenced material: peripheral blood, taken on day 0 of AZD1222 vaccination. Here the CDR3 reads CASSSGTVSNQPQHF. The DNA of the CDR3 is TGTGCCAGCAGCTCCGGGACAGTCAGCAATCAGCCCCAGCATTTT.